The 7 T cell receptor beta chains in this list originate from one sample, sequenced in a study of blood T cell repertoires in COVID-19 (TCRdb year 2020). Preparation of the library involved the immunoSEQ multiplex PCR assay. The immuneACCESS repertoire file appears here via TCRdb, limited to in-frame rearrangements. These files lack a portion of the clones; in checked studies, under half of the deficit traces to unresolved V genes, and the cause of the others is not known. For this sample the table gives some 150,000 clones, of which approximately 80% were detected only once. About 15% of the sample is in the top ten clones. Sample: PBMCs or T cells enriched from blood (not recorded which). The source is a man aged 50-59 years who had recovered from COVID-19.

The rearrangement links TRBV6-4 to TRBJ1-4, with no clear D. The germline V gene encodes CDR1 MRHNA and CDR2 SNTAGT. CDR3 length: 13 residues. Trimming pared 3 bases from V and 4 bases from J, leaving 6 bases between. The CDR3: CASSETVNEKLFF. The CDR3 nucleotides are TGTGCCAGCAGTGAAACAGTTAATGAAAAACTGTTTTTT.

The chain's CDR3 is CASSTGLAGLQFF. The DNA for the CDR3 is TGTGCCAGCAGCACCGGACTAGCGGGCTTACAGTTCTTC. This chain uses TRBV5-5 with TRBJ2-1; 11 positions match TRBD2. Per the germline V gene, CDR1 is SGHKS and CDR2 is YYEKEE (reference sequence). The V gene end was trimmed by 4 bases and the J gene end by 13 bases; junction bases not matched to a gene: 7. The CDR3 runs 13 residues.

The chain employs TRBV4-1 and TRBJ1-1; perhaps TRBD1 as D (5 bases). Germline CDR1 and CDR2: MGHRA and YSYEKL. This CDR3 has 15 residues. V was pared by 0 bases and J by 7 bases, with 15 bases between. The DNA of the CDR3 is TGCGCCAGCAGCCAAGAAGGGACCGTGGGGGGTGAAGCTTTCTTT. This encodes CASSQEGTVGGEAFF.

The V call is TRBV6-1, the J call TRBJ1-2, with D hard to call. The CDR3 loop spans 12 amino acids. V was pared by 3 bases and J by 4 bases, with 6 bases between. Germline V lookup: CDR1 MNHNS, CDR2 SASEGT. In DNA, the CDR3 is TGTGCCAGCAGTGAGGGAGGCTATGGCTACACCTTC. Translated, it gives CASSEGGYGYTF.

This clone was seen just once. CDR3 DNA sequence: TGTGCCAGCATCCTACCAGGGGGTTTGGGCTACACCTTC. Amino acids: CASILPGGLGYTF. The chain links TRBV2 to TRBJ1-2; 7 nucleotides align to TRBD1. The J segment lost 8 bases and the V segment lost 7 bases, leaving 10 bases of the junction unmatched. CDR3 size: 13 residues. Germline CDR1 SNHLY, CDR2 FYNNEI.

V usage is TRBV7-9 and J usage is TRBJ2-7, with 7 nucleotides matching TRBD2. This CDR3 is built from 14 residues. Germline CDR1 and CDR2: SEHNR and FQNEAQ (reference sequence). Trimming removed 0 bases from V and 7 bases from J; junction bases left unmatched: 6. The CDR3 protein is CASSLAGGAREQYF. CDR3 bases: TGTGCCAGCAGCTTAGCGGGAGGGGCGCGGGAGCAGTACTTC.

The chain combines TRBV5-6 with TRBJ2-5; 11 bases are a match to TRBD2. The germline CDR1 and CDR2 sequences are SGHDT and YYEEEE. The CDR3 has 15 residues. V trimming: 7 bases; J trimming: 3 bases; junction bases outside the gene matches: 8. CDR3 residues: CASGELAGDKETQYF. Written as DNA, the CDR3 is TGTGCCAGCGGCGAACTAGCGGGGGATAAAGAGACCCAGTACTTC.